This TCR beta chain was captured in a study of Graves' ophthalmopathy and Graves' hyperthyroidism. This clonotype has just a few counts. Amplifying from RNA transcripts, the study obtained TCR beta CDR3 regions. Scientists carried out first-round RT-PCR using HTBI primers and then a second-round multiplex PCR. TCRdb independently ran MiXCR on the multiplex PCR reads; one entry per CDR3 protein. The sample carries fewer than 400,000 distinct CDR3 sequences, about 18% recorded once. Pregnancy or lactation, uncontrolled infections and other autoimmune diseases were grounds for excluding patients. This CDR3 contains 16 residues. Trimming cost V 5 bases and J 3 bases, with 19 bases left between them. Germline loops: CDR1 SGHAT, CDR2 FQNNGV.

V gene TRBV11-2 combines with J gene TRBJ2-5, with D maybe TRBD1 (6 bases). What was sequenced was peripheral blood. The TCR sequence derives from a woman under 30 with Graves' ophthalmopathy. CDR3 loop: CASSHRDTGWKETQYF. The CDR3 coding sequence is TGTGCCAGCAGCCATAGGGACACTGGATGGAAAGAGACCCAGTACTTC.